These 25 T cell receptor beta chains were all obtained from the same sample, sequenced in a study of T-cell memory formation after mild COVID-19. MiXCR, applied by TCRdb to the 5' RACE reads, yields one record per CDR3 protein. The sample holds hundreds of thousands of distinct CDR3 sequences, 15% to 20% seen once. Sequencing was carried out using PBMCs or a T cell subset sorted from them (not recorded which). The receptors here all came from a man younger than 35 who had mild COVID-19 (a few samples of this study predate the infection). Cell type and time point are not known.

This clonotype was seen only a few times. The chain is built from TRBV14 and TRBJ1-1; D unresolved. The CDR3 runs to 16 residues. The germline V and J ends were trimmed by 5 bases and 1 base, with 17 bases remaining between them. Germline lookup yields CDR1 SGHDN and CDR2 FVKESK. CDR3 DNA: TGTGCCAGCAGCATGCACCAACAAGACGGGAACACTGAAGCTTTCTTT. Amino acids: CASSMHQQDGNTEAFF. Supplemented by reference TRBV14 and TRBJ1-1, the full variable domain reads EAGVTQFPSHSVIEKGQTVTLRCDPISGHDNLYWYRRVMGKEIKFLLHFVKESKQDESGMPNNRFLAERTGGTYSTLKVQPAELEDSGVYFCASSMHQQDGNTEAFFGQGTRLTVV.

This rearrangement joins TRBV4-1 to TRBJ1-1, with TRBD1 matching 8 bases. Germline V gene lookup returns CDR1 MGHRA and CDR2 YSYEKL. This CDR3 is 17 amino acids long. V was pared by 2 bases and J by 7 bases, with 15 bases of the junction left unmatched. In DNA form, the CDR3 reads TGCGCCAGCAGCCAACCTTGGGGGGCAGGGGGCGCGGGTGAAGCTTTCTTT. Protein sequence: CASSQPWGAGGAGEAFF.

This clonotype was observed a handful of times. This chain joins TRBV5-1 and TRBJ2-3; possibly TRBD2 for D (5 bases). V was trimmed by 4 bases and J by 2 bases, leaving 11 bases between them. Germline lookup yields CDR1 SGHRS and CDR2 YFSETQ. This CDR3 comprises 14 residues. The CDR3 DNA sequence: TGCGCCAGCAGCCTCGGGGAAAACACAGATACGCAGTATTTT. As protein: CASSLGENTDTQYF.

The chain combines TRBV18 with TRBJ2-4, with D tentatively TRBD1 or TRBD2 (6 bases each). Germline lookup yields CDR1 KGHSH and CDR2 LQKENI. The CDR3 has 15 residues. V was cut by 0 bases and J by 9 bases, with 15 bases left in between. The CDR3 loop is CASSPPAGTLRIQYF. DNA of the CDR3: TGTGCCAGCTCACCACCGGCGGGGACACTGCGCATTCAGTACTTC.

This clonotype was picked up many times. The rearrangement joins TRBV5-1 to TRBJ2-3, with D possibly TRBD1 on 6 matching bases. Germline lookup yields CDR1 SGHRS and CDR2 YFSETQ. The CDR3 loop spans 15 amino acids. V gave up 0 bases and J gave up 2 bases, with 10 bases separating them. This CDR3 reads CASSLGQVNTDTQYF. The CDR3 DNA sequence: TGCGCCAGCAGCTTGGGACAGGTGAACACAGATACGCAGTATTTT.

This clonotype was observed a handful of times. J is TRBJ2-3 and V is TRBV5-1; D might be TRBD2 (5 bases). CDR3 length equals 16 residues. CDR1 SGHRS and CDR2 YFSETQ come from the germline V gene. Between the trimmed V and J ends, which lost 4 bases and 0 bases, there was a span of 15 bases. The CDR3: CASSERGFTSTDTQYF. The CDR3 DNA reads as TGCGCCAGCAGCGAACGAGGGTTCACTAGCACAGATACGCAGTATTTT.

This clonotype has just a few counts. The chain joins TRBV5-1 to TRBJ2-7, with TRBD1 identical over 7 bases. The germline V gene encodes CDR1 SGHRS and CDR2 YFSETQ. The V segment lost 8 bases and the J segment 6 bases; nucleotides outside the gene matches: 8. The CDR3 length is 12 residues. Here the CDR3 reads CASGQERFEQYF. As DNA, the CDR3 is TGCGCCAGTGGACAGGAGAGGTTCGAGCAGTACTTC.

This clonotype was observed a handful of times. The J gene is TRBJ1-2, the V gene TRBV3-1; possibly TRBD1 for D (6 bases). CDR1 and CDR2 (germline): LGHDT, YNNKEL (reference sequence). The CDR3 loop spans 14 amino acids. Trimming took 0 bases from V and 7 from J, leaving 12 bases between them. The CDR3 spells CASSQDGGGRGYTF. For the CDR3, the DNA is TGTGCCAGCAGCCAAGATGGGGGGGGCCGTGGCTACACCTTC.

The V and J genes are TRBV7-2 and TRBJ2-1; perhaps D is TRBD1 or TRBD2 (5 bases each). The germline V and J ends were trimmed by 6 bases and 2 bases, with 11 bases remaining between them. Germline CDR1 and CDR2: SGHTA and FQGNSA. CDR3 length equals 14 residues. CDR3 in DNA: TGTGCCAGCAGAGCAGTGGGGGCCTACAATGAGCAGTTCTTC. Its translation: CASRAVGAYNEQFF.

The chain carries TRBV4-1 and TRBJ1-2; no firm D call. This CDR3 contains 15 residues. Trimming took off 1 base at V and 2 bases at J, with 11 bases between the two ends. The germline V gene has CDR1 MGHRA and CDR2 YSYEKL. CDR3 nucleotide sequence: TGCGCCAGCAGCCAAGGAGTGAGGCCCAACTATGGCTACACCTTC. Translated: CASSQGVRPNYGYTF.

A few counts support this clonotype. V gene TRBV7-9 combines with J gene TRBJ2-7; D gene ambiguous. CDR3 size: 12 residues. V was clipped by 8 bases and J by 4 bases, with 12 bases between them. The germline V gene has CDR1 SEHNR and CDR2 FQNEAQ (reference sequence). Here the CDR3 reads CASSLSVYEQYF. For the CDR3, the DNA is TGTGCCAGCTCCCTGTCCGTGTACGAGCAGTACTTC.

The rearrangement joins TRBV28 to TRBJ2-1; 15 bases match TRBD2. V shed 4 bases, J shed 8 bases, and the junction held 6 bases outside the gene matches. Germline CDR1 reads MDHEN; CDR2 reads SYDVKM. This CDR3 is built from 16 residues. In DNA, the CDR3 is TGTGCCAGCAGTTACGGACTAGCGGGGGGGCTCGATGAGCAGTTCTTC. It codes for CASSYGLAGGLDEQFF.

This chain uses TRBV6-4 with TRBJ2-7; TRBD2 aligns across 13 bases. CDR1 and CDR2 from the germline V gene are MRHNA and SNTAGT. Germline trimming cut 7 bases from V and 2 bases from J; bases unmatched to any gene: 11. The CDR3 length is 17 residues. The CDR3 reads CASTTSGLAGRTYEQYV. In nucleotides, the CDR3 is TGTGCCAGCACCACATCGGGACTAGCGGGGAGAACCTACGAGCAGTACGTC.

This clonotype occurred once. This rearrangement joins TRBV6-2 or TRBV6-3 to TRBJ2-7; 8 bases are shared with TRBD1. In germline, CDR1 is MNHEY, CDR2 SVGEGT. The CDR3 has 15 residues. The CDR3 DNA follows: TGTGCCATCAGTTCCGGGACAGGTGCCCTCTACGAGCAGTACGTC. This sequence encodes CAISSGTGALYEQYV.

The chain joins TRBV2 to TRBJ1-2; D unclear. Germline assignment: CDR1 SNHLY and CDR2 FYNNEI. This CDR3 is 12 amino acids long. V gave up 5 bases and J gave up 3 bases, with 7 bases separating them. The CDR3 sequence is CASSKDDYGYTF. CDR3 sequence (DNA): TGTGCCAGCAGTAAGGACGACTATGGCTACACCTTC.

The chain joins TRBV20-1 to TRBJ2-1; D may match TRBD1 or TRBD2 (6 bases each). The V end lost 0 bases, the J end lost 2 bases, and 11 bases lay between the germline ends. Germline CDR1 is DFQATT and CDR2 is SNEGSKA (reference sequence). The CDR3 runs 15 residues. The CDR3 DNA reads TGCAGTGCTAGAGATGGGGGGCGGACCTACAATGAGCAGTTCTTC. Translating gives CSARDGGRTYNEQFF.

The V call is TRBV12-3 or TRBV12-4, the J call TRBJ2-3; D uncertain. The CDR3 is made up of 12 amino acids. Trimming took 6 bases from V and 2 from J, leaving 6 bases between them. CDR3 sequence: CASRASTDTQYF. CDR3 in DNA: TGTGCCAGCAGAGCTTCCACAGATACGCAGTATTTT.

This clonotype was found a few times. The gene calls are TRBV11-1 and TRBJ2-7, with TRBD2 matching 14 bases. This CDR3 comprises 14 residues. CDR1 is SGHAT, CDR2 FQDESV, per germline (reference sequence). The ends lost 5 bases at V and 8 bases at J; junction bases unmatched: 5. CDR3 region: CASSPGTSGGKQYF. The CDR3 coding sequence is TGTGCCAGCAGCCCCGGGACTAGCGGGGGTAAGCAGTACTTC.

This clonotype was recorded at least ten times. The chain joins TRBV7-2 to TRBJ2-6; unclear D gene. V was clipped by 3 bases and J by 3 bases, with 3 bases between them. CDR3 size: 13 residues. From germline, CDR1 is SGHTA and CDR2 FQGNSA. This CDR3 reads CASSFFGANVLTF. In nucleotides, the CDR3 is TGTGCCAGCAGCTTTTTTGGGGCCAACGTCCTGACTTTC.

In its sample, this clonotype was seen a few times. The chain recombines TRBV7-6 with TRBJ2-3; D unclear. CDR1 and CDR2 (germline): SGHVS, FNYEAQ. This CDR3 is 14 amino acids long. V lost 2 bases and J lost 4, with 10 bases in between. The CDR3 here is CASSLRLVSDTQYF. CDR3 in DNA: TGTGCCAGCAGCTTAAGGCTGGTTTCAGATACGCAGTATTTT.

This clonotype appeared many times. V usage is TRBV9 and J usage is TRBJ2-5, with TRBD2 matching over 8 bases. The length of the CDR3 is 14 residues. Germline V CDR1 and CDR2: SGDLS, YYNGEE. Trimming took 3 bases from V and 3 from J; bases not matched to a gene: 4. For the CDR3, the DNA is TGTGCCAGCAGCGAACGCGGGAGGAAAGAGACCCAGTACTTC. Protein product: CASSERGRKETQYF.

This clonotype was counted at least ten times. The genes are TRBV5-1 and TRBJ1-2; TRBD1 matches 10 bases. The ends lost 4 bases at V and 2 bases at J; junction bases unmatched: 2. The CDR3 consists of 14 residues. Germline V gene data show CDR1 as SGHRS and CDR2 as YFSETQ. This chain's CDR3 is CASSPGQGNYGYTF. The CDR3 DNA is TGCGCCAGCAGCCCGGGACAGGGGAACTATGGCTACACCTTC.

V usage is TRBV28 and J usage is TRBJ1-1, with D possibly TRBD1 on 6 matching bases. The CDR3 length is 11 residues. From germline, CDR1 is MDHEN and CDR2 SYDVKM. V shed 6 bases and J shed 7 bases, with 9 bases lying between them. Here the CDR3 DNA reads TGTGCCAGCAGGAGAGGGGGTGAAGCTTTCTTT. It is translated as CASRRGGEAFF. Variable domain in full (rest from reference TRBV28 and TRBJ1-1): DVKVTQSSRYLVKRTGEKVFLECVQDMDHENMFWYRQDPGLGLRLIYFSYDVKMKEKGDIPEGYSVSREKKERFSLILESASTNQTSMYLCASRRGGEAFFGQGTRLTVV.

There are a few counts of this clonotype. V and J are TRBV7-3 and TRBJ2-1; D possibly corresponds to TRBD1 (6 bases). The germline V gene has CDR1 SGHTA and CDR2 FQGTGA. V gave up 8 bases and J gave up 4 bases, with 6 bases separating them. This CDR3 has 11 amino acids. CDR3 sequence reads: CASGQYNEQFF. The CDR3 DNA reads as TGTGCCAGCGGACAGTACAATGAGCAGTTCTTC.

This clonotype appeared a few times. This chain connects TRBV5-1 to TRBJ2-5; possibly TRBD1 for D (5 bases). Germline V CDR1 and CDR2: SGHRS, YFSETQ. CDR3 length: 14 residues. With 0 bases removed from V and 5 bases from J, the gap between germline ends came to 11 bases. The CDR3 loop reads CASSLEQERETQYF. CDR3 DNA: TGCGCCAGCAGCTTGGAACAGGAAAGGGAGACCCAGTACTTC.